This TCR beta chain was captured by sequencing in a study of blood T cell repertoires in COVID-19. Profiled with immunoSEQ multiplex PCR; TCRdb holds only in-frame clones, not every one. The sample consists of about 220,000 clones, 84% of them appearing once. CDR3 length: 16 amino acids. V shed 0 bases, J shed 6 bases, and the junction held 9 bases outside the gene matches. Germline V lookup: CDR1 SGDLS, CDR2 YYNGEE. The rearrangement uses TRBV9 and TRBJ2-3; 8 nucleotides align to TRBD2. This clonotype was obtained from a woman aged 60-70 years who had recovered from COVID-19. Sequencing was done on a sample of peripheral blood. Here the CDR3 reads CASSVGVGGAADTQYF. The CDR3 DNA is TGTGCCAGCAGCGTAGGTGTCGGGGGGGCGGCTGATACGCAGTATTTT.